Detailed here is one TCR beta chain. No antigen is known for it. These data originate in a study of response to subunit inactivated influenza vaccine. V lost 4 bases to trimming and J lost 2 bases, with 6 bases between them. Looked up from germline, CDR1 is SQVTM and CDR2 is ANQGSEA. The CDR3 runs 13 residues. TCRdb re-called the RT-PCR reads through MiXCR, storing one row per CDR3 protein. The table shows about 570,000 distinct CDR3 sequences, with around 11% occurring only once. Whole-study results and caveats: That few new T cells are recruited by each seasonal influenza vaccination was the authors' suggestion.

These data were also filed under a second study, of T cells expressing NK-cell markers. Turning to that study: UMI-tagged 5'RACE template switching yielded the TCR beta cDNA. The same clonotypes also predominated in the CD3+CD56-NKG2C+ fraction of four donors. Clarity on HCMV specificity was lacking for the expanded NKG2C+ T cell clones.

The source material was PBMCs from blood, sampled on the day of vaccination. The sequence was obtained from a man aged 45-60 years who received an inactivated influenza vaccine. The V gene is TRBV29-1, the J gene TRBJ2-6; unclear D gene. The chain's CDR3 is CSVGEAGANVLTF. As DNA, the CDR3 is TGCAGCGTTGGGGAAGCTGGGGCCAACGTCCTGACTTTC.